The sequence of this T cell receptor beta chain was determined in a study of T-cell memory formation after mild COVID-19. At the level of the study: Clusters of TCRs were largely donor specific. Whole-study results and caveats: The authors did not confirm SARS-CoV-2 specificity of second-wave clones peaking day 37.

There are 15 residues in the CDR3. The germline V and J ends were trimmed by 1 base and 1 base, with 7 bases remaining between them. In germline, CDR1 is SGHVS, CDR2 FQNEAQ. A note on this clonotype: The target antigen is unknown.

TCRdb ran MiXCR on the 5' RACE reads and lists one entry per CDR3 protein. This table holds about 7,400 distinct CDR3 sequences, approximately 31% found once. J is TRBJ2-2 and V is TRBV7-8; D is undetermined. The TCR comes from an adult woman who had mild COVID-19 (a few samples of this study predate the infection). Cell type and time point are not known. Sequenced sample: PBMCs or a T cell subset sorted from them (not recorded which). CDR3 sequence (DNA): TGTGCCAGCAGCTTAGTACGTTGGAACACCGGGGAGCTGTTTTTT. Translation gives CASSLVRWNTGELFF.